The T cell receptor (beta chain) under discussion was sequenced for a study of cytomegalovirus exposure and HLA in healthy donors. The PCR employed 60 Vbeta primers together with 13 Jbeta primers. Libraries were prepared by immunoSEQ multiplex PCR; TCRdb keeps only in-frame clonotypes and omits some of them. The data hold 130,000 or so clones, with around 86% observed a single time. The receptor comes from a woman aged 50 to 65 in good health and CMV-seropositive. The sequenced material came from PBMCs.

CDR3 amino acids: CASSLTDSYGYTF. For the CDR3, the DNA is TGTGCCAGCAGTTTAACGGACAGCTATGGCTACACCTTC. The rearrangement joins TRBV28 to TRBJ1-2; perhaps TRBD1 as D (6 bases). Germline CDR1 MDHEN, CDR2 SYDVKM. The CDR3 runs to 13 residues. Between the trimmed V and J ends, which lost 2 bases and 4 bases, there was a span of 8 bases.